The 4 T cell receptor beta chains below all came from one sample that was sequenced in a study of shared clonotypes between healthy human individuals. Clones were read by immunoSEQ multiplex PCR, and TCRdb kept only the in-frame ones, dropping some. The repertoire consists of approximately 810,000 clones, with 80% to 95% occurring once and the leading ten covering 20% to 30%. Naive CD8 isolation took CD45RO-negative cells positively selected for CCR7 and excluded terminally differentiated effector memory CD45RA+ cells. The sequencing input was naive CD8+ T cells sorted from blood. The receptors stem from a man aged 25 to 40 in good health.

The J gene is TRBJ2-7, the V gene TRBV29-1; 7 bases align to TRBD1. This CDR3 spans 13 amino acids. Per germline, CDR1 SQVTM and CDR2 ANQGSEA. After removal of 3 bases from V and 1 base from J, the junction contained 3 bases not matched to a gene. The CDR3 is CSVEARGSYEQYF. The CDR3 nucleotides are TGCAGCGTTGAGGCCAGGGGGTCCTACGAGCAGTACTTC.

V is TRBV5-8 and J is TRBJ1-5, with D unclear. CDR3 length equals 12 residues. The V gene's germline CDR1 is SGHTS and CDR2 YDEGEE. V was shortened by 4 bases and J by 0 bases, with 2 bases between the two germline ends. CDR3 loop: CASSPSNQPQHF. The CDR3, as DNA: TGTGCCAGCAGCCCTAGCAATCAGCCCCAGCATTTT.

This rearrangement joins TRBV27 to TRBJ2-1; 9 nucleotides line up with TRBD1. The CDR3 is made up of 13 amino acids. The germline V gene has CDR1 MNHEY and CDR2 SMNVEV (reference sequence). Trimming cost V 6 bases and J 7 bases; bases outside gene matches: 4. The chain's CDR3 is CASRTGGGNEQFF. The CDR3 DNA follows: TGTGCCAGCAGGACAGGGGGTGGGAATGAGCAGTTCTTC.

The CDR3 nucleotides read TGTGCCAGCAGTTTAATACCCCCGGGGGGCGAGCAGTACTTC. This translates into CASSLIPPGGEQYF. This chain links TRBV27 with TRBJ2-7, with TRBD2 identical over 7 bases. V was pared by 2 bases and J by 6 bases, with 7 bases of the junction left unmatched. In germline, CDR1 is MNHEY, CDR2 SMNVEV (reference sequence). The CDR3 consists of 14 residues.